This is a list of T cell receptor beta chains from one sample in a study of blood T cell repertoires in COVID-19. Measured with immunoSEQ multiplex PCR; TCRdb has only the in-frame clones, and not every one. The table records some 380,000 clones, about 89% of them present only once. Sequenced: PBMCs or T cells enriched from blood (not recorded which). These receptor sequences come from a man younger than 40 who had recovered from COVID-19. The CDR3 runs from the conserved cysteine through the conserved F or W. A D gene is named only where the DNA matches it firmly. Size is stated for part of the rows, as once, few or many counts, or as a class when the clone is expanded.

j_call | clone_size | v_call | d_call | cdr3_aa | cdr3_nt
TRBJ1-1 | NA | TRBV15 | TRBD1 | CATSNDRGNTEAFF | TGTGCCACCAGCAATGACAGGGGGAACACTGAAGCTTTCTTT
TRBJ2-5 | once | TRBV12-5 | TRBD2 | CASGSGIAGGETQYF | TGTGCTAGTGGCTCAGGGATAGCGGGGGGGGAGACCCAGTACTTC
TRBJ1-1 | NA | TRBV7-2 | TRBD1 | CASSLSGGLPHTEAFF | TGTGCCAGCAGCCTCTCAGGGGGGCTCCCGCACACTGAAGCTTTCTTT
TRBJ2-3 | once | TRBV27 | TRBD2 | CASSLSGTIITDTQYF | TGTGCCAGCAGTTTATCGGGGACTATAATCACAGATACGCAGTATTTT
TRBJ1-3 | once | TRBV4-2 | NA | CASSLLRQTYSSGNTIYF | TGTGCCAGCAGCCTCCTCCGACAGACTTACAGCTCTGGAAACACCATATATTTT
TRBJ2-7 | NA | TRBV4-3 | TRBD1 | CASSQDVTGLSYEQYF | TGCGCCAGCAGCCAAGATGTGACAGGGCTCTCCTACGAGCAGTACTTC
TRBJ1-5 | NA | TRBV18 | NA | CASSTTGTTPYQPQHF | TGTGCCAGCTCAACGACCGGGACAACACCATATCAGCCCCAGCATTTT
TRBJ2-7 | once | TRBV20-1 | NA | CSAPVSYEQYF | TGCAGTGCGCCAGTCAGCTACGAGCAGTACTTC
TRBJ1-1 | NA | TRBV5-6 | NA | CASSFSPAGNTEAFF | TGTGCCAGCAGCTTCTCTCCGGCGGGGAACACTGAAGCTTTCTTT
TRBJ1-2 | NA | TRBV5-4 | NA | CASRELANYGYTF | TGTGCCAGCAGGGAGTTAGCTAACTATGGCTACACCTTC
TRBJ2-5 | NA | TRBV2 | NA | CASRAGATQYF | TGTGCCAGCAGGGCAGGCGCGACCCAGTACTTC
TRBJ2-2 | NA | TRBV11-3 | NA | CASSSEGKGSWTGELFF | TGTGCCAGCAGCTCGGAGGGGAAGGGAAGTTGGACCGGGGAGCTGTTTTTT
TRBJ1-1 | NA | TRBV25-1 | TRBD1 | CASSVTGEDTEAFF | TGTGCCAGCAGTGTTACAGGGGAGGACACTGAAGCTTTCTTT
TRBJ2-3 | NA | TRBV7-6 | TRBD1 | CASSLMTGADTQYF | TGTGCCAGCAGCTTAATGACAGGGGCTGATACGCAGTATTTT
TRBJ1-5 | NA | TRBV12-5 | NA | CASGTGEFDYQPQHF | TGTGCTAGTGGTACAGGTGAATTTGACTATCAGCCCCAGCATTTT
TRBJ1-2 | NA | TRBV7-9 | TRBD1 | CASSLTGDGYTF | TGTGCCAGCAGCCTGACAGGGGATGGCTACACCTTC
TRBJ1-2 | once | TRBV7-2 | NA | CASSLLRANYGYTF | TGTGCCAGCAGCTTACTGCGGGCTAACTATGGCTACACCTTC
TRBJ2-5 | NA | TRBV19 | TRBD2 | CASTQGGGGRETQYF | TGTGCCAGTACGCAGGGCGGGGGGGGACGAGAGACCCAGTACTTC
TRBJ2-1 | NA | TRBV7-2 | NA | CASSWLAPAEQFF | TGTGCCAGCAGCTGGCTAGCCCCGGCGGAGCAGTTCTTC
TRBJ1-6 | NA | TRBV3-1/TRBV3-2 | TRBD1 | CASSQPPGQVGSYNSPLHF | TGTGCCAGCAGCCAACCCCCGGGACAGGTGGGGTCCTATAATTCACCCCTCCACTTT
TRBJ2-4 | NA | TRBV7-9 | NA | CASSLGGVRLWEAKNIQYF | TGTGCCAGCAGCTTAGGGGGGGTTCGTCTCTGGGAAGCCAAAAACATTCAGTACTTC
TRBJ1-4 | NA | TRBV9 | NA | CASSEGEATNEKLFF | TGTGCCAGCAGCGAAGGGGAAGCAACTAATGAAAAACTGTTTTTT
TRBJ1-3 | once | TRBV18 | NA | CASSPGGHPGNTIYF | TGTGCCAGCTCACCGGGGGGGCACCCTGGAAACACCATATATTTT
TRBJ1-2 | NA | TRBV9 | TRBD1 | CASSGVDRVDYGYTF | TGTGCCAGCAGTGGGGTGGACAGGGTTGACTATGGCTACACCTTC
TRBJ1-5 | few | TRBV6-5 | NA | CASRGRGSRSQPQHF | TGTGCCAGCAGGGGTAGGGGGAGTCGGAGTCAGCCCCAGCATTTT
TRBJ1-2 | NA | TRBV27 | TRBD1 | CASSLSSTDRGWGYTF | TGTGCCAGCAGTTTATCCTCGACGGACAGGGGCTGGGGCTACACCTTC
TRBJ1-4 | NA | TRBV18 | NA | CASSTGTPNKNEKLFF | TGTGCCAGCTCCACCGGGACACCGAACAAGAATGAAAAACTGTTTTTT
TRBJ1-2 | NA | TRBV7-8 | NA | CASSLGGGQSNYGYTF | TGTGCCAGCAGCTTAGGAGGCGGCCAGTCTAACTATGGCTACACCTTC
TRBJ2-7 | NA | TRBV18 | NA | CASSPLASGGEQYF | TGTGCCAGCTCACCACTCGCCAGCGGCGGGGAGCAGTACTTC
TRBJ1-5 | NA | TRBV19 | NA | CASTPSPEGWDQPQHF | TGTGCCAGTACACCTTCACCGGAGGGGTGGGATCAGCCCCAGCATTTT
TRBJ2-3 | NA | TRBV7-2 | TRBD2 | CASSLGGLAGTDTQYF | TGTGCCAGCAGCTTAGGGGGACTAGCTGGCACAGATACGCAGTATTTT
TRBJ1-2 | NA | TRBV4-3 | TRBD1 | CASSQSRTGLRYGYTF | TGCGCCAGCAGCCAATCCAGGACAGGCCTACGGTATGGCTACACCTTC
TRBJ1-1 | NA | TRBV12-3/TRBV12-4 | NA | CASSLGDTEAFF | TGTGCCAGCAGCCTAGGGGACACTGAAGCTTTCTTT
TRBJ2-7 | NA | TRBV6-5 | NA | CASSNTNRRSGEQYF | TGTGCCAGCAGTAACACCAACAGGCGGTCCGGGGAGCAGTACTTC
TRBJ2-5 | NA | TRBV5-1 | NA | CASSSTSYGETQYF | TGCGCCAGCAGCTCGACCTCTTACGGGGAGACCCAGTACTTC
TRBJ1-2 | NA | TRBV27 | NA | CASSFLGRDGYTF | TGTGCCAGCAGTTTCCTGGGGAGGGATGGCTACACCTTC
TRBJ2-7 | NA | TRBV10-1 | NA | CASSGGSYEQYF | TGCGCCAGCAGTGGAGGGTCCTACGAGCAGTACTTC
TRBJ1-1 | NA | TRBV6-6 | NA | CASSLQQMNTEAFF | TGTGCCAGCAGTTTACAACAGATGAACACTGAAGCTTTCTTT
TRBJ1-1 | NA | TRBV12-3/TRBV12-4 | NA | CASTSQGLRAFF | TGTGCCAGCACCTCTCAGGGGCTGAGGGCTTTCTTT
TRBJ1-4 | NA | TRBV4-1 | TRBD1 | CASSRGQGNEKLFF | TGCGCCAGCAGCCGGGGACAGGGAAATGAAAAACTGTTTTTT
TRBJ2-3 | NA | TRBV3-1/TRBV3-2 | NA | CASSQDRGTLLVNTQYF | TGTGCCAGCAGCCAAGATCGAGGGACTTTGCTTGTGAATACGCAGTATTTT
TRBJ1-5 | NA | TRBV3-1/TRBV3-2 | NA | CASSAGGRQPQHF | TGTGCCAGCAGCGCGGGGGGACGTCAGCCCCAGCATTTT
TRBJ1-1 | NA | TRBV5-1 | NA | CASSAPESGNTEAFF | TGCGCCAGCAGCGCCCCGGAGAGCGGGAACACTGAAGCTTTCTTT
TRBJ2-1 | once | TRBV12-5 | NA | CASAYNEQFF | TGTGCTAGTGCTTACAATGAGCAGTTCTTC
TRBJ2-5 | NA | TRBV30 | NA | CAWSVSETQYF | TGTGCCTGGAGTGTGAGTGAGACCCAGTACTTC
TRBJ2-7 | NA | TRBV28 | TRBD1 | CASSLATGEEQYF | TGTGCCAGCAGTTTGGCGACAGGGGAGGAGCAGTACTTC
TRBJ1-6 | NA | TRBV10-3 | TRBD1 | CAISGQGNSPLHF | TGTGCCATCAGTGGACAGGGAAATTCACCCCTCCACTTT
TRBJ1-5 | once | TRBV2 | NA | CASSEAGPGNQPQHF | TGTGCCAGCAGTGAAGCGGGGCCCGGGAATCAGCCCCAGCATTTT
TRBJ2-2 | NA | TRBV5-1 | NA | CASSLRTDTGELFF | TGCGCCAGCAGCTTGAGGACTGACACCGGGGAGCTGTTTTTT
TRBJ1-6 | few | TRBV5-6 | TRBD1 | CASGGGPAADSPLHF | TGTGCTAGCGGAGGGGGCCCCGCGGCGGATTCACCCCTCCACTTT
TRBJ1-5 | NA | TRBV15 | NA | CATSRGGGPFNQPQHF | TGTGCCACCAGCAGAGGGGGGGGGCCCTTCAATCAGCCCCAGCATTTT
TRBJ2-2 | NA | TRBV5-1 | NA | CASSPQGNTGELFF | TGCGCCAGCAGCCCCCAGGGGAACACCGGGGAGCTGTTTTTT
TRBJ1-6 | once | TRBV4-1 | NA | CASSQVPGNSPLHF | TGCGCCAGCAGCCAAGTACCAGGGAATTCACCCCTCCACTTT
TRBJ2-1 | NA | TRBV27 | NA | CASSFGRAPGYNEQFF | TGTGCCAGCAGTTTCGGCAGGGCCCCGGGTTACAATGAGCAGTTCTTC
TRBJ1-3 | NA | TRBV6-2/TRBV6-3 | NA | CASSSTDNSGNTIYF | TGTGCCAGCAGTTCGACAGATAACTCTGGAAACACCATATATTTT
TRBJ1-5 | NA | TRBV6-4 | NA | CASRKQGPSNQPQHF | TGTGCCAGCAGGAAACAGGGTCCTAGCAATCAGCCCCAGCATTTT
TRBJ1-1 | NA | TRBV5-6 | NA | CASSPLWRDTEAFF | TGTGCCAGCAGCCCCCTGTGGAGGGACACTGAAGCTTTCTTT
TRBJ1-6 | NA | TRBV18 | TRBD1 | CASSPMTGGDNSPLHF | TGTGCCAGCTCACCAATGACAGGGGGCGATAATTCACCCCTCCACTTT
TRBJ1-2 | NA | TRBV6-5 | TRBD1 | CASSFRTGAQGYTF | TGTGCCAGCAGCTTCAGGACAGGGGCTCAGGGCTACACCTTC